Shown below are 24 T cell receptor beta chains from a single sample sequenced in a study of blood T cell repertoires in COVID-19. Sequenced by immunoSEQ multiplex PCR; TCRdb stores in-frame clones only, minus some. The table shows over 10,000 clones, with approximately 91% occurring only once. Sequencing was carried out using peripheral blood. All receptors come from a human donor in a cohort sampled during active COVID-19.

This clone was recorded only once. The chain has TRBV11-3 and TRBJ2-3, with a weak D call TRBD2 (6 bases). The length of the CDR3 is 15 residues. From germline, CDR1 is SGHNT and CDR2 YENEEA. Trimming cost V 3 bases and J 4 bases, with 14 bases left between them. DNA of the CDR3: TGTGCCAGCAGCTTCACGGGAGATGGGGCAGATACGCAGTATTTT. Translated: CASSFTGDGADTQYF.

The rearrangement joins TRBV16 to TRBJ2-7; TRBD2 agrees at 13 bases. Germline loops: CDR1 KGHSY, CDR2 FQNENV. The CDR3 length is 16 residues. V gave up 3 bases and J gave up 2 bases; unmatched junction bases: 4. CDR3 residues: CASSQRLAGGTYEQYF. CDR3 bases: TGTGCCAGCAGCCAGAGACTAGCGGGAGGTACCTACGAGCAGTACTTC. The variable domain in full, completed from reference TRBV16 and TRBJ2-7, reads GEEVAQTPKHLVRGEGQKAKLYCAPIKGHSYVFWYQQVLKNEFKFLISFQNENVFDETGMPKERFSAKCLPNSPCSLEIQATKLEDSAVYFCASSQRLAGGTYEQYFGPGTRLTVT.

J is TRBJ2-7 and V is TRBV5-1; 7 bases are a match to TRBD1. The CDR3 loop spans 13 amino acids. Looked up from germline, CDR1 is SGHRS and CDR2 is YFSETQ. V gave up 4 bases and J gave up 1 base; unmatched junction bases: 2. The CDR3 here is CASSIQGSYEQYF. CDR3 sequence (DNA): TGCGCCAGCAGCATACAGGGGTCCTACGAGCAGTACTTC. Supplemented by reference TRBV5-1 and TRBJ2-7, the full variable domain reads KAGVTQTPRYLIKTRGQQVTLSCSPISGHRSVSWYQQTPGQGLQFLFEYFSETQRNKGNFPGRFSGRQFSNSRSEMNVSTLELGDSALYLCASSIQGSYEQYFGPGTRLTVT.

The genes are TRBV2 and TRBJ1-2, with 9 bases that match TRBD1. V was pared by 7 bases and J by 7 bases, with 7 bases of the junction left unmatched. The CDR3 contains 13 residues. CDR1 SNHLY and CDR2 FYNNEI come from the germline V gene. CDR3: CASTRDRDAGYTF. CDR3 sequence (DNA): TGTGCCAGCACCCGGGACAGGGATGCTGGCTACACCTTC.

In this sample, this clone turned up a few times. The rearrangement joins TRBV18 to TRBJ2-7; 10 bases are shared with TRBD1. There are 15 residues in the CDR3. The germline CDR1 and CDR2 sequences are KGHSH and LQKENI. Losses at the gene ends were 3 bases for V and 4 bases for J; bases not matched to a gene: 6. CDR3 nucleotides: TGTGCCAGCTCACCCCCGGGGACAGGGGCGTACGAGCAGTACTTC. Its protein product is CASSPPGTGAYEQYF.

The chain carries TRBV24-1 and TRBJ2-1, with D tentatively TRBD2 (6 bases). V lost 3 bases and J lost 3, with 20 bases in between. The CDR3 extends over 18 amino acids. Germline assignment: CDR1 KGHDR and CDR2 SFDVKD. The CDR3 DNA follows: TGTGCCACCAGTGATCCCCCTTTTGGCGGGAAAAACTACAATGAGCAGTTCTTC. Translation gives CATSDPPFGGKNYNEQFF.

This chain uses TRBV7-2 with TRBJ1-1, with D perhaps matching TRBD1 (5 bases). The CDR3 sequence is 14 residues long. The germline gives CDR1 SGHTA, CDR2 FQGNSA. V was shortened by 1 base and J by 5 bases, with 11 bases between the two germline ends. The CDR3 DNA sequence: TGTGCCAGCAGCTTAGTTATGGAGGGGACTGAAGCTTTCTTT. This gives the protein CASSLVMEGTEAFF.

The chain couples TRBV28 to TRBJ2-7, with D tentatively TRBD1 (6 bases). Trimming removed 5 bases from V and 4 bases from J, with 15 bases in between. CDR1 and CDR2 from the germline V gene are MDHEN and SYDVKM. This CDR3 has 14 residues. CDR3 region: CASSQTGSFYEQYF. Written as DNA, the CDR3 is TGTGCCAGCAGTCAAACAGGGTCGTTTTACGAGCAGTACTTC.

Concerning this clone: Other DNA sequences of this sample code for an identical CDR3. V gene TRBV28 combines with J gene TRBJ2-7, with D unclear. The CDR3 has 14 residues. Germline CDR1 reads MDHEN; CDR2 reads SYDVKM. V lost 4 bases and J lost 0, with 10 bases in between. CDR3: CASSSAGGSYEQYF. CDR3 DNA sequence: TGTGCCAGCAGTTCGGCAGGTGGCTCCTACGAGCAGTACTTC.

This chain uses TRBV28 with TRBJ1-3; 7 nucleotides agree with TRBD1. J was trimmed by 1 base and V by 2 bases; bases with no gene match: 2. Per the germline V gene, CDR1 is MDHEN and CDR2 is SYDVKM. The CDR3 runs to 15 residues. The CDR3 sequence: CASSLETGSGNTIYF. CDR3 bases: TGTGCCAGCAGTTTAGAGACAGGGTCTGGAAACACCATATATTTT.

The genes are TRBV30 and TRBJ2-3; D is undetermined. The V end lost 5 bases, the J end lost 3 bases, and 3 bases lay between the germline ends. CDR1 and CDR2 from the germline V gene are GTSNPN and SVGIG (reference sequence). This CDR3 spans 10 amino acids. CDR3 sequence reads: CAWVTDTQYF. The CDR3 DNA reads TGTGCCTGGGTAACAGATACGCAGTATTTT.

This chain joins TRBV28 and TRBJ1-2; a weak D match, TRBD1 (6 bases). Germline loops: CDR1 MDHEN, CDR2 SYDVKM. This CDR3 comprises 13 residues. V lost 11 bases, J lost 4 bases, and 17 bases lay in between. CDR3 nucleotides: TGTGCCTCCGGGGGGCAGACTACCTATGGCTACACCTTC. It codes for CASGGQTTYGYTF.

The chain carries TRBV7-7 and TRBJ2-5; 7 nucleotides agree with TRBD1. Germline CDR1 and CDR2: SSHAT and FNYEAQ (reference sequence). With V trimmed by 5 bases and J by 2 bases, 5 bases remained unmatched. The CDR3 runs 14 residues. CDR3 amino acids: CASSEWDRQETQYF. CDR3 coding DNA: TGTGCCAGCAGCGAATGGGACAGACAAGAGACCCAGTACTTC.

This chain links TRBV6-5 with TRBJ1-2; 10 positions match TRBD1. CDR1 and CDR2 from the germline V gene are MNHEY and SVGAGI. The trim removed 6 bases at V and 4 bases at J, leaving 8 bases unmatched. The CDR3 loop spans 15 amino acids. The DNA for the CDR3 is TGTGCCAGCAGGGACAGGGGGGCATTACTCTATGGCTACACCTTC. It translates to CASRDRGALLYGYTF.

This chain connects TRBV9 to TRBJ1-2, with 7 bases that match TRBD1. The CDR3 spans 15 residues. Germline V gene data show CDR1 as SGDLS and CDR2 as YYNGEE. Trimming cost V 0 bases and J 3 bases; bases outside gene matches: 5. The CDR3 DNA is TGTGCCAGCAGCGTAGGACAGGGAATAGACTATGGCTACACCTTC. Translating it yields CASSVGQGIDYGYTF.

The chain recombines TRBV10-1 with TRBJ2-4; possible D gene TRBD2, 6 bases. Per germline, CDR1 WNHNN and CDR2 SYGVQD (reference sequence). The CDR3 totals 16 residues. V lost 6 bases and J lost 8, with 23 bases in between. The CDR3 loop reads CASSFNDLAFGYIQYF. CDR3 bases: TGCGCCAGCAGCTTTAACGATCTAGCGTTTGGGTACATTCAGTACTTC.

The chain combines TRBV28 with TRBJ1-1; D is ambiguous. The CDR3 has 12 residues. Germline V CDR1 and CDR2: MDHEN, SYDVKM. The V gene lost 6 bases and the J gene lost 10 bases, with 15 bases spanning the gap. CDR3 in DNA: TGTGCCAGCAGCCCCCTCCGGCTAGGAGCTTTCTTT. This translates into CASSPLRLGAFF.

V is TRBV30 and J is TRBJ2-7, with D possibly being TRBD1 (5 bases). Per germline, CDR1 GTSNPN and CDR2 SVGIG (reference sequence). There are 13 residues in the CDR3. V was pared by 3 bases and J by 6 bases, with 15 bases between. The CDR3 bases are TGTGCCTGGAGAGGTCAGGGATCCATCGAGCAGTACTTC. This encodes CAWRGQGSIEQYF.

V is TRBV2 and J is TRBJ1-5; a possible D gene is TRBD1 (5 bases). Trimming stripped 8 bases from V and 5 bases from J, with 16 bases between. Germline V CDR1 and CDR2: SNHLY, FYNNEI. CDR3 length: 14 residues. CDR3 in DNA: TGTGCCAGCCACACGGGACCGGGAGATCAGCCCCAGCATTTT. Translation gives CASHTGPGDQPQHF. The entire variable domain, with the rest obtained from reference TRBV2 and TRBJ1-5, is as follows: EPEVTQTPSHQVTQMGQEVILRCVPISNHLYFYWYRQILGQKVEFLVSFYNNEISEKSEIFDDQFSVERPDGSNFTLKIRSTKLEDSAMYFCASHTGPGDQPQHFGDGTRLSIL.

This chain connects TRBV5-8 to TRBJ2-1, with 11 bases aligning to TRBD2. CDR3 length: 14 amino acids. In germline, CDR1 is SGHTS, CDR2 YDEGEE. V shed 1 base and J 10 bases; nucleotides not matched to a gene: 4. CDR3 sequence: CASSLRLAGGEQFF. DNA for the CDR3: TGTGCCAGCAGCTTGAGATTAGCGGGAGGGGAGCAGTTCTTC.

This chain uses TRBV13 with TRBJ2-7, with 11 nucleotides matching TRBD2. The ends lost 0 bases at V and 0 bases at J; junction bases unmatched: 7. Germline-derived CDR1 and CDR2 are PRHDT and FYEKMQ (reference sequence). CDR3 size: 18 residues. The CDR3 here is CASSLGGLAGGLSYEQYF. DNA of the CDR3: TGTGCCAGCAGCTTAGGAGGTCTAGCGGGGGGTCTCTCCTACGAGCAGTACTTC.

The CDR3 spells CASSYSTGVGPQHF. Here the CDR3 DNA reads TGTGCCAGCAGTTACTCGACAGGGGTCGGTCCCCAGCATTTT. The rearrangement uses TRBV6-2 or TRBV6-3 and TRBJ1-5; 8 bases fit TRBD1. V shed 0 bases and J 10 bases; nucleotides not matched to a gene: 5. The CDR3 consists of 14 residues. CDR1 MNHEY and CDR2 SVGEGT come from the germline V gene.

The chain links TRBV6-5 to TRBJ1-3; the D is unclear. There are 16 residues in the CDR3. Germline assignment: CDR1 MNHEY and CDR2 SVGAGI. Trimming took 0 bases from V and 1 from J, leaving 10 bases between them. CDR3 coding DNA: TGTGCCAGCAGTTACTCGACAATAATATCTGGAAACACCATATATTTT. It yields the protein CASSYSTIISGNTIYF.

The CDR3 DNA is TGTGCCAGCAGTTACAAGCCAAGCCCCGTCAATGAGCAGTTCTTC. Residues: CASSYKPSPVNEQFF. The V gene is TRBV6-5, the J gene TRBJ2-1; no definite D call. The germline CDR1 and CDR2 sequences are MNHEY and SVGAGI. This CDR3 spans 15 amino acids. V gave up 2 bases and J gave up 6 bases, with 14 bases separating them.